This T cell receptor beta chain comes out of a study of blood T cell repertoires in COVID-19. At the level of the study: Sample material is recorded as cDNA or gDNA derived from T cells, B-cell-depleted T cells, or PBMCs.

The CDR3 runs 14 residues. Unmatched junction bases numbered 7, after V lost 4 bases and J lost 5 bases. Germline V gene lookup returns CDR1 MNHEY and CDR2 SVGEGT. Measured with immunoSEQ multiplex PCR; TCRdb has only the in-frame clones, and not every one. The sample shows 95,000 to 150,000 clones, under 90% of them seen only once. The sequencing sample was made of peripheral blood. This chain connects TRBV6-2 or TRBV6-3 to TRBJ2-7; TRBD1 agrees at 8 bases. The receptor was derived from a man aged 55 to 70 with acute or convalescent COVID-19. The CDR3 DNA reads TGTGCCAGCAGTTCGGGACAGGTCCCCCACGAGCAGTACTTC. It yields the protein CASSSGQVPHEQYF.